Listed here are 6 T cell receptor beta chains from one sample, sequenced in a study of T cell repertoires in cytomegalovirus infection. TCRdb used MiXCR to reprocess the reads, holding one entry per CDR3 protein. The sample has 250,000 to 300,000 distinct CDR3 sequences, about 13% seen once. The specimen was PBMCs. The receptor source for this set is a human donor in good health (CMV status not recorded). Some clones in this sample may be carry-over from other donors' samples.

The CDR3 bases are TGCAGTCCCCTGGGGGTGAACCAAGAGACCCAGTACTTC. Residues: CSPLGVNQETQYF. The gene calls are TRBV20-1 and TRBJ2-5; D tentatively fits TRBD1 or TRBD2 (5 bases each). This CDR3 is 13 amino acids long. CDR1 DFQATT and CDR2 SNEGSKA come from the germline V gene (reference sequence). Trimming removed 8 bases at V and 0 bases at J, with 13 bases between.

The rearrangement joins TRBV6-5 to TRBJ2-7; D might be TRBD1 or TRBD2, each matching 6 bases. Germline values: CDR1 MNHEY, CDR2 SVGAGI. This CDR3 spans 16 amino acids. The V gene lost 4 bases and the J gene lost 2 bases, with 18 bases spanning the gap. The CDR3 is CASSLHRGQGPYEQYF. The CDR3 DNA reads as TGTGCCAGCAGTTTACACCGGGGGCAAGGCCCCTACGAGCAGTACTTC.

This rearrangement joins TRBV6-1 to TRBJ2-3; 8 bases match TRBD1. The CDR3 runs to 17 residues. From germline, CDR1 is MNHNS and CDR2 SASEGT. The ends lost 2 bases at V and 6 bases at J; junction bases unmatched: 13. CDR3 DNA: TGTGCCAGCAGTGAACGCACCAGGACAGGGATGAGCGATACGCAGTATTTT. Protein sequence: CASSERTRTGMSDTQYF.

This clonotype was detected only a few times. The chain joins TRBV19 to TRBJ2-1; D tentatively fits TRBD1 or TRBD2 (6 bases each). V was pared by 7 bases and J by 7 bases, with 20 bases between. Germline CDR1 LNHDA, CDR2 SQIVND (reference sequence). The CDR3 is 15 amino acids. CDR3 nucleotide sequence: TGTGCCAGTACCGAGGGGAGACTAGGGGGGAATGAGCAGTTCTTC. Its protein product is CASTEGRLGGNEQFF. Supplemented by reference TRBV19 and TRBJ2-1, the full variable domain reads DGGITQSPKYLFRKEGQNVTLSCEQNLNHDAMYWYRQDPGQGLRLIYYSQIVNDFQKGDIAEGYSVSREKKESFPLTVTSAQKNPTAFYLCASTEGRLGGNEQFFGPGTRLTVL.

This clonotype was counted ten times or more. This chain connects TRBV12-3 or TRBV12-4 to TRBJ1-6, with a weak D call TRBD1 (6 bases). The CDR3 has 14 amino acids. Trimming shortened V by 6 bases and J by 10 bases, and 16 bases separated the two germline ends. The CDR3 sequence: CASSTGTTGSPLHF. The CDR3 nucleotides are TGTGCCAGCAGCACAGGGACTACTGGATCACCCCTCCACTTT.

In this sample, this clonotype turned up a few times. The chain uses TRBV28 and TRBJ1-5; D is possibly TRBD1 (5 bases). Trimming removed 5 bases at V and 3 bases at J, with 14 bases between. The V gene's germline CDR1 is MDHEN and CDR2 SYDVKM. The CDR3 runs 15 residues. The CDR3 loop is CASSLRQLPNQPQHF. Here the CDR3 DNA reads TGTGCCAGCAGTCTCCGACAGCTTCCCAATCAGCCCCAGCATTTT. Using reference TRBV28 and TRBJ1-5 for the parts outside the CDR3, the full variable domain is DVKVTQSSRYLVKRTGEKVFLECVQDMDHENMFWYRQDPGLGLRLIYFSYDVKMKEKGDIPEGYSVSREKKERFSLILESASTNQTSMYLCASSLRQLPNQPQHFGDGTRLSIL.